The next 28 T cell receptor beta chains were all read from a single sample in a study of blood T cell repertoires in COVID-19. Sequenced by immunoSEQ multiplex PCR; TCRdb stores in-frame clones only, minus some. The sample has fewer than 200,000 clones; roughly 87% are singletons. Source material: peripheral blood. The receptors derive from a woman aged 50 to 65 with acute or convalescent COVID-19.

The rearrangement links TRBV19 to TRBJ1-4, with D possibly matching TRBD1 (5 bases). Germline CDR1 and CDR2: LNHDA and SQIVND (reference sequence). CDR3 size: 14 residues. Trimming left V 5 bases short and J 7 bases short, with 14 bases between. The CDR3 loop reads CASSGAHNVEKLFF. DNA of the CDR3: TGTGCCAGTAGTGGGGCTCATAATGTTGAAAAACTGTTTTTT. The full variable domain, rest sourced from reference TRBV19 and TRBJ1-4, is DGGITQSPKYLFRKEGQNVTLSCEQNLNHDAMYWYRQDPGQGLRLIYYSQIVNDFQKGDIAEGYSVSREKKESFPLTVTSAQKNPTAFYLCASSGAHNVEKLFFGSGTQLSVL.

Only one count was recorded for this clone. The gene calls are TRBV5-1 and TRBJ2-1, with 7 nucleotides matching TRBD2. Unmatched junction bases numbered 2, after V lost 0 bases and J lost 8 bases. Germline CDR1 is SGHRS and CDR2 is YFSETQ. CDR3 length: 13 residues. The CDR3 region is CASSLEREDEQFF. DNA for the CDR3: TGCGCCAGCAGCTTGGAACGGGAGGATGAGCAGTTCTTC.

The chain employs TRBV24-1 and TRBJ2-3, with 7 nucleotides matching TRBD1. This CDR3 region has 15 residues. The J segment lost 3 bases and the V segment lost 4 bases, leaving 6 bases of the junction unmatched. CDR1 is KGHDR, CDR2 SFDVKD, per germline. The CDR3 is CATSDPGTATDTQYF. The CDR3 DNA reads TGTGCCACCAGTGACCCCGGGACAGCAACAGATACGCAGTATTTT.

J is TRBJ1-5 and V is TRBV7-9, with 7 bases fitting TRBD1. CDR1 is SEHNR and CDR2 is FQNEAQ in the germline V gene (reference sequence). V lost 6 bases and J lost 3; bases outside the gene matches: 8. The CDR3 length is 15 residues. CDR3 DNA sequence: TGTGCCAGCAGTTCCACAGGGGCACTCAATCAGCCCCAGCATTTT. Protein sequence: CASSSTGALNQPQHF. Combining the CDR3 with reference TRBV7-9 and TRBJ1-5 gives the whole variable domain DTGVSQNPRHKITKRGQNVTFRCDPISEHNRLYWYRQTLGQGPEFLTYFQNEAQLEKSRLLSDRFSAERPKGSFSTLEIQRTEQGDSAMYLCASSSTGALNQPQHFGDGTRLSIL.

This chain links TRBV5-4 with TRBJ1-1, with D uncertain. Germline assignment: CDR1 SGHNT and CDR2 YYREEE (reference sequence). The V end was cut by 4 bases, the J end by 3 bases, with 10 bases between. CDR3 size: 13 residues. Here the CDR3 reads CASSPQKYTEAFF. Written as DNA, the CDR3 is TGTGCCAGCAGCCCACAGAAGTACACTGAAGCTTTCTTT.

J is TRBJ1-1 and V is TRBV27; a weak D match, TRBD1 (5 bases). This CDR3 region has 14 residues. Per the germline V gene, CDR1 is MNHEY and CDR2 is SMNVEV (reference sequence). Deletions cut 6 bases from V and 0 bases from J, with 11 bases between. CDR3 bases: TGTGCCAGCAGAGGAGACAGTATGAACACTGAAGCTTTCTTT. Its translation: CASRGDSMNTEAFF.

The gene calls are TRBV11-3 and TRBJ2-3; 9 bases align to TRBD2. This CDR3 region has 16 residues. With 2 bases clipped from V and 2 bases from J, the junction kept 5 bases outside the gene matches. Germline CDR1 SGHNT, CDR2 YENEEA. CDR3 in amino acids: CASSLKGGGATDTQYF. CDR3 coding DNA: TGTGCCAGCAGCTTAAAGGGCGGGGGGGCCACAGATACGCAGTATTTT. Full variable domain (rest looked up from reference TRBV11-3 and TRBJ2-3): EAGVVQSPRYKIIEKKQPVAFWCNPISGHNTLYWYLQNLGQGPELLIRYENEEAVDDSQLPKDRFSAERLKGVDSTLKIQPAELGDSAVYLCASSLKGGGATDTQYFGPGTRLTVL.

The chain combines TRBV10-3 with TRBJ2-1; 10 bases align to TRBD2. The CDR3 is 15 amino acids. The germline CDR1 and CDR2 sequences are ENHRY and SYGVKD. The V gene end was trimmed by 3 bases and the J gene end by 8 bases; junction bases not matched to a gene: 7. CDR3 in DNA: TGTGCCATCAGTGATCCAGCGGGGGGGCATGATGAGCAGTTCTTC. Translating it yields CAISDPAGGHDEQFF.

The chain links TRBV27 to TRBJ1-3, with a tentative D call TRBD1 (6 bases). Trimming took off 6 bases at V and 0 bases at J, with 21 bases between the two ends. This CDR3 has 18 residues. Germline-derived CDR1 and CDR2 are MNHEY and SMNVEV (reference sequence). CDR3: CASRFHGTTGLSGNTIYF. CDR3 nucleotides: TGTGCCAGCAGATTCCATGGAACGACAGGCCTCTCTGGAAACACCATATATTTT.

The genes are TRBV6-1 and TRBJ1-2; no clear D. This CDR3 has 11 residues. The V gene's germline CDR1 is MNHNS and CDR2 SASEGT. The V and J ends lost 3 bases and 8 bases respectively, with 7 bases between them. Here the CDR3 DNA reads TGTGCCAGCAGTGAGGGCTTAGGCTACACCTTC. This codes for CASSEGLGYTF.

The chain combines TRBV6-6 with TRBJ2-7; D perhaps matches TRBD1 (6 bases). V gave up 6 bases and J gave up 2 bases, with 11 bases separating them. CDR1 MNHNY and CDR2 SVGAGI come from the germline V gene (reference sequence). The CDR3 is made up of 13 amino acids. CDR3 sequence reads: CASRLGQPYEQYF. In DNA form, the CDR3 reads TGTGCCAGCAGACTAGGACAGCCCTACGAGCAGTACTTC.

The V call is TRBV7-9, the J call TRBJ1-5; 10 nucleotides agree with TRBD1. CDR1 SEHNR and CDR2 FQNEAQ come from the germline V gene (reference sequence). This CDR3 has 16 residues. Trimming cost V 1 base and J 4 bases; bases outside gene matches: 4. CDR3 nucleotides: TGTGCCAGCAGCTTAGAGGGGACAGGGGCGAATCAGCCCCAGCATTTT. This sequence encodes CASSLEGTGANQPQHF.

This clone occurred a few times. This chain joins TRBV5-4 and TRBJ1-1, with TRBD1 matching over 9 bases. The CDR3 totals 15 residues. V lost 4 bases, J lost 6 bases, and 10 bases stayed unmatched. Germline CDR1 reads SGHNT; CDR2 reads YYREEE (reference sequence). The chain's CDR3 is CASSMPGTGSSEAFF. Here the CDR3 DNA reads TGTGCCAGCAGCATGCCCGGGACAGGGTCTTCTGAAGCTTTCTTT.

V usage is TRBV7-2 and J usage is TRBJ2-3; D gene ambiguous. The CDR3 spans 12 residues. Germline CDR1 is SGHTA and CDR2 is FQGNSA. The ends were cut back, 5 bases at V and 4 bases at J, with 7 bases in the middle. CDR3 sequence (DNA): TGTGCCAGCAGCCCACTTTCAGATACGCAGTATTTT. Residues: CASSPLSDTQYF.

The chain links TRBV29-1 to TRBJ1-2; 9 bases map to TRBD1. The J segment lost 7 bases and the V segment lost 4 bases, leaving 4 bases of the junction unmatched. In germline, CDR1 is SQVTM, CDR2 ANQGSEA. This CDR3 comprises 12 residues. The CDR3 DNA reads as TGCAGCGTTGTAGGGACAGGGAGTGGCTACACCTTC. It yields the protein CSVVGTGSGYTF.

This rearrangement joins TRBV6-5 to TRBJ1-3, with 7 bases matching TRBD1. The CDR3 has 16 residues. Germline-derived CDR1 and CDR2 are MNHEY and SVGAGI. With V trimmed by 4 bases and J by 0 bases, 6 bases remained unmatched. The CDR3 sequence: CASSLGQASSGNTIYF. The DNA for the CDR3 is TGTGCCAGCAGTTTAGGACAGGCCTCCTCTGGAAACACCATATATTTT.

The gene calls are TRBV29-1 and TRBJ1-1, with D maybe TRBD1 (5 bases). CDR1 and CDR2 from the germline V gene are SQVTM and ANQGSEA. V lost 7 bases to trimming and J lost 0 bases, with 21 bases between them. CDR3 length: 16 amino acids. For the CDR3, the DNA is TGCAGCGCCTCCGGGAGGGGCAGGACTTTGAACACTGAAGCTTTCTTT. Encoded protein: CSASGRGRTLNTEAFF.

This clone came up once. The chain links TRBV7-3 to TRBJ1-1, with D possibly TRBD1 on 5 matching bases. Germline V lookup: CDR1 SGHTA, CDR2 FQGTGA. The V end was cut by 4 bases, the J end by 0 bases, with 6 bases between. The CDR3 is made up of 13 amino acids. The CDR3 protein is CASSSGMNTEAFF. CDR3 coding DNA: TGTGCCAGCAGCTCAGGGATGAACACTGAAGCTTTCTTT.

The chain uses TRBV6-5 and TRBJ2-7; 7 nucleotides agree with TRBD2. J was trimmed by 2 bases and V by 5 bases; bases with no gene match: 9. This CDR3 is built from 15 residues. Germline V gene data show CDR1 as MNHEY and CDR2 as SVGAGI. CDR3 sequence reads: CASSRLAGGTYEQYF. For the CDR3, the DNA is TGTGCCAGCAGTCGACTAGCTGGGGGAACCTACGAGCAGTACTTC.

The chain has TRBV6-5 and TRBJ2-7, with TRBD1 matching 9 bases. The length of the CDR3 is 15 residues. Germline V CDR1 and CDR2: MNHEY, SVGAGI. Trimming took 5 bases from V and 6 from J; bases not matched to a gene: 11. The CDR3 DNA is TGTGCCAGCAGTAAACTACCGGGACAGGGATCCGAGCAGTACTTC. Translation: CASSKLPGQGSEQYF.

This chain uses TRBV5-8 with TRBJ2-2; possible D gene TRBD1, 5 bases. CDR3 length: 13 residues. With 2 bases removed from V and 7 bases from J, the gap between germline ends came to 9 bases. Germline-derived CDR1 and CDR2 are SGHTS and YDEGEE. CDR3 loop: CASSFQGNGELFF. DNA of the CDR3: TGTGCCAGCAGCTTCCAGGGTAACGGGGAGCTGTTTTTT.

The chain links TRBV4-3 to TRBJ2-2; D is unresolved. V was clipped by 1 base and J by 3 bases, with 9 bases between them. This CDR3 is built from 15 residues. Per germline, CDR1 LGHNA and CDR2 YSLEER. CDR3 in amino acids: CASSQASTDTGELFF. CDR3 in DNA: TGCGCCAGCAGCCAAGCTTCAACAGACACCGGGGAGCTGTTTTTT.

The rearrangement links TRBV19 to TRBJ2-3; TRBD2 agrees at 11 bases. The CDR3 is 15 residues long. Germline V gene sequence: CDR1 LNHDA, CDR2 SQIVND (reference sequence). Losses at the gene ends were 6 bases for V and 3 bases for J; bases not matched to a gene: 5. DNA of the CDR3: TGTGCCAGTAGCCGACTAGCGGGATCTACAGATACGCAGTATTTT. Translating it yields CASSRLAGSTDTQYF.

The rearrangement joins TRBV4-1 to TRBJ1-2; D is unresolved. Trimming took 4 bases from V and 4 from J, leaving 7 bases between them. The CDR3 contains 12 residues. From germline, CDR1 is MGHRA and CDR2 YSYEKL. This CDR3 is CASSPDSYGYTF. In DNA, the CDR3 is TGCGCCAGCAGCCCAGACTCCTATGGCTACACCTTC.

The rearrangement uses TRBV28 and TRBJ2-7; 9 nucleotides agree with TRBD2. V lost 8 bases, J lost 5 bases, and 7 bases stayed unmatched. The CDR3 is 13 amino acids. Germline CDR1 reads MDHEN; CDR2 reads SYDVKM. The CDR3 reads CASGSSGTNEQYF. CDR3 sequence (DNA): TGTGCCAGCGGCTCTAGCGGGACAAACGAGCAGTACTTC.

This chain uses TRBV3-1 (or the pseudogene TRBV3-2) with TRBJ2-7; no clear D. This CDR3 is 15 amino acids long. Trimming removed 3 bases from V and 0 bases from J, with 12 bases in between. Per the germline V gene, CDR1 is LGHDT and CDR2 is YNNKEL (reference sequence). Written as DNA, the CDR3 is TGTGCCAGCAGCCAGTCCGCGGAGAGCTCCTACGAGCAGTACTTC. Protein sequence: CASSQSAESSYEQYF.

The chain is built from TRBV4-1 and TRBJ1-4; tentative D call: TRBD1 (5 bases). CDR1 MGHRA and CDR2 YSYEKL come from the germline V gene. CDR3 length: 14 residues. V was pared by 5 bases and J by 2 bases, with 9 bases between. CDR3 region: CASSLTVTNEKLFF. The CDR3 DNA reads as TGCGCCAGCAGCTTGACAGTGACTAATGAAAAACTGTTTTTT.

This chain joins TRBV5-1 and TRBJ2-1, with 14 bases lining up with TRBD2. The CDR3 has 16 amino acids. CDR1 is SGHRS, CDR2 YFSETQ, per germline. V shed 7 bases and J 2 bases; nucleotides not matched to a gene: 5. CDR3 loop: CASSGTSGRPYNEQFF. The CDR3 DNA reads as TGCGCCAGCTCCGGGACTAGCGGGAGACCCTACAATGAGCAGTTCTTC.